The 17 T cell receptor beta chains presented below share a single source sample, sequenced in a study of cytomegalovirus exposure and HLA in healthy donors. PCR involved 60 Vbeta and 13 Jbeta primers. Clones were sequenced by immunoSEQ multiplex PCR, and TCRdb holds only the in-frame ones, with some missing. Seen here are some 100,000 clones, around 76% observed once, and the top ten hold under 4.5%. The sample taken for sequencing was PBMCs. These receptor sequences come from a woman aged 50 to 60 in good health and CMV-seropositive.

This clone was counted a single time. The chain couples TRBV6-1 to TRBJ2-1, with TRBD2 matching over 8 bases. The CDR3 is made up of 13 amino acids. V was pared by 7 bases and J by 8 bases, with 7 bases of the junction left unmatched. CDR1 and CDR2 from the germline V gene are MNHNS and SASEGT. The CDR3: CASISGGLDEQFF. CDR3 in DNA: TGTGCCAGCATTTCGGGGGGGCTTGATGAGCAGTTCTTC.

J is TRBJ1-2 and V is TRBV18; maybe TRBD1 (6 bases). V gave up 2 bases and J gave up 1 base, with 17 bases separating them. The CDR3 runs 17 residues. Germline V gene data show CDR1 as KGHSH and CDR2 as LQKENI. The CDR3 sequence: CASSPNFAGASNYGYTF. As DNA, the CDR3 is TGTGCCAGCTCACCAAACTTTGCGGGGGCGAGTAACTATGGCTACACCTTC. The whole variable domain, filled in from reference TRBV18 and TRBJ1-2, reads NAGVMQNPRHLVRRRGQEARLRCSPMKGHSHVYWYRQLPEEGLKFMVYLQKENIIDESGMPKERFSAEFPKEGPSILRIQQVVRGDSAAYFCASSPNFAGASNYGYTFGSGTRLTVV.

The chain couples TRBV7-3 to TRBJ1-1; D gene uncertain. Trimming took 5 bases from V and 1 from J, leaving 8 bases between them. The CDR3 runs 13 residues. Germline V gene sequence: CDR1 SGHTA, CDR2 FQGTGA. In DNA form, the CDR3 reads TGTGCCAGCAGCGCCCCAGGGAACACTGAAGCTTTCTTT. Its protein product is CASSAPGNTEAFF.

The V call is TRBV7-9, the J call TRBJ1-4; 9 nucleotides match TRBD1. The CDR3 has 15 residues. With V trimmed by 5 bases and J by 4 bases, 5 bases remained unmatched. From germline, CDR1 is SEHNR and CDR2 FQNEAQ (reference sequence). The CDR3 nucleotides are TGTGCCAGCAGCGTTCCGGGACAGGGTAATGAAAAACTGTTTTTT. Encoded protein: CASSVPGQGNEKLFF.

V usage is TRBV10-3 and J usage is TRBJ2-5, with no clear D. The closer fit of TRBJ2-7 to the DNA end suggests the J call may be wrong. Per the germline V gene, CDR1 is ENHRY and CDR2 is SYGVKD. This CDR3 contains 11 residues. The CDR3 reads CAIGTDYEQYF. CDR3 DNA: TGTGCCATCGGAACGGACTACGAGCAGTACTTC.

The J gene is TRBJ2-1, the V gene TRBV11-3; the D gene is possibly TRBD1 (6 bases). The V end lost 4 bases, the J end lost 9 bases, and 13 bases lay between the germline ends. CDR1 is SGHNT and CDR2 is YENEEA in the germline V gene. The CDR3 has 13 residues. The CDR3 DNA sequence: TGTGCCAGCAGCTCCGCCAGGGGTACTGAGCAGTTCTTC. Its translation: CASSSARGTEQFF.

This clone has just one count. The junction and the germline gene differ at one end; a read error may be behind it. V usage is TRBV7-7 and J usage is TRBJ2-1; 7 bases fit TRBD1. This CDR3 spans 15 amino acids. Germline CDR1 SSHAT, CDR2 FNYEAQ (reference sequence). CDR3 DNA sequence: TGTGCTAGCAGCTCGCCCGGGACAGACTACAATGAGCAGTTCTTC. Its protein is CASSSPGTDYNEQFF.

This chain connects TRBV5-3 to TRBJ2-7; D gene ambiguous. TRBV5-3 carries the ORF label, with uncertain function. V lost 2 bases and J lost 2, with 8 bases in between. This CDR3 has 13 amino acids. CDR3 bases: TGTGCCAGAAGCTTCTACAGCCCCTACGAGCAGTACTTC. Its protein product is CARSFYSPYEQYF.

The chain combines TRBV25-1 with TRBJ2-5, with 10 bases matching TRBD2. J lost 1 base, V lost 1 base, and 6 bases had no gene match. The CDR3 is 17 residues long. Germline-derived CDR1 and CDR2 are MGHDK and SYGVNS. The CDR3 DNA reads TGTGCCAGCAGTGAATTGAGGACTAGCGGCATCCAAGAGACCCAGTACTTC. It specifies CASSELRTSGIQETQYF.

This clone came up once. The CDR3: CASSLAGGQSSGNTIYF. CDR3 DNA: TGCGCCAGCAGCTTGGCCGGGGGACAGAGCTCTGGAAACACCATATATTTT. V and J are TRBV5-1 and TRBJ1-3; TRBD1 matches 7 bases. CDR3 length equals 17 residues. V dropped 0 bases and J dropped 0; count of bases not matched to a gene: 6. CDR1 and CDR2 from the germline V gene are SGHRS and YFSETQ.

V and J are TRBV21-1 and TRBJ2-7; the D call in the table, TRBD1, was not verified against the DNA. TRBV21-1 is a known pseudogene. CDR3 length: 19 residues. DNA of the CDR3: TGTGCCAGCAGCAATGGGGGGGGTCGTCGGGACAGGGGGAGGTACGAGCAGTACTTC. It yields the protein CASSNGGGRRDRGRYEQYF.

The chain is built from TRBV2 and TRBJ2-3; the match to TRBD2 covers 15 bases. The CDR3 is 15 amino acids. J lost 6 bases, V lost 5 bases, and 3 bases had no gene match. Germline CDR1 and CDR2: SNHLY and FYNNEI. The CDR3 DNA reads TGTGCCAGCAGTCGGACTAGCGGGAGGGGGGATACGCAGTATTTT. Its translation: CASSRTSGRGDTQYF.

The chain has TRBV11-2 and TRBJ2-1, with 7 bases matching TRBD2. The CDR3 extends over 15 amino acids. The germline V gene encodes CDR1 SGHAT and CDR2 FQNNGV. The V segment lost 1 base and the J segment 8 bases; nucleotides outside the gene matches: 8. The CDR3 sequence: CASSLAGLAVHEQFF. The CDR3 region has the DNA TGTGCCAGCAGCTTAGCGGGGCTAGCGGTCCATGAGCAGTTCTTC.

This clone was picked up a small number of times. V is TRBV27 and J is TRBJ2-7; a weak D match, TRBD2 (7 bases). This CDR3 is built from 14 residues. Trimming left V 2 bases short and J 5 bases short, with 13 bases between. From germline, CDR1 is MNHEY and CDR2 SMNVEV (reference sequence). The CDR3 nucleotides are TGTGCCAGCAGTTTAGGGGGGGCGAACAACGAGCAGTACTTC. The encoded protein is CASSLGGANNEQYF.

The DNA for the CDR3 is TGTGCCAGCAGCCAACCACAGATAAGGGGGCAGGGAAACACCATATATTTT. Amino acid sequence: CASSQPQIRGQGNTIYF. The rearrangement uses TRBV4-2 and TRBJ1-3, with 7 nucleotides matching TRBD1. This CDR3 is built from 17 residues. Germline V CDR1 and CDR2: LGHNA, YNFKEQ. V shed 2 bases and J 4 bases; nucleotides not matched to a gene: 11.

The gene calls are TRBV29-1 and TRBJ1-2; the match to TRBD1 covers 8 bases. This CDR3 contains 12 residues. V lost 3 bases and J lost 3; bases outside the gene matches: 0. Germline-derived CDR1 and CDR2 are SQVTM and ANQGSEA. CDR3 nucleotide sequence: TGCAGCGTTGAGGACAGGGACTATGGCTACACCTTC. This codes for CSVEDRDYGYTF.

The chain combines TRBV9 with TRBJ1-2, with D uncertain. The CDR3 has 16 amino acids. Germline V gene sequence: CDR1 SGDLS, CDR2 YYNGEE. The V end was cut by 3 bases, the J end by 4 bases, with 19 bases between. CDR3 in amino acids: CASSDHPTAGAYGYTF. In DNA, the CDR3 is TGTGCCAGCAGCGATCACCCAACAGCCGGCGCCTATGGCTACACCTTC. The entire variable domain, with the rest obtained from reference TRBV9 and TRBJ1-2, is as follows: DSGVTQTPKHLITATGQRVTLRCSPRSGDLSVYWYQQSLDQGLQFLIQYYNGEERAKGNILERFSAQQFPDLHSELNLSSLELGDSALYFCASSDHPTAGAYGYTFGSGTRLTVV.